The 28 T cell receptor beta chains in this list originate from one sample, sequenced in a study of OX40 agonist ivuxolimab in advanced cancers. The assay was immunoSEQ multiplex PCR, and TCRdb's table has in-frame clones only and misses some. The data contain roughly 69,000 clones, roughly four fifths of them seen just once; the ten biggest clones take up roughly 9.8%. Sequences were derived from CD4+ or CD8+ T cells sorted from blood, sampled in a trial of the OX40 agonist ivuxolimab. These receptors came from an adult with an advanced solid tumor such as melanoma, head and neck, liver or kidney cancer.

The rearrangement uses TRBV7-3 and TRBJ2-7; 14 bases agree with TRBD2. V gave up 3 bases and J gave up 6 bases; unmatched junction bases: 1. The germline CDR1 and CDR2 sequences are SGHTA and FQGTGA. The CDR3 sequence is 14 residues long. The CDR3 here is CASSLGTSGSEQYF. In DNA form, the CDR3 reads TGTGCCAGCAGCTTGGGGACTAGCGGGAGCGAGCAGTACTTC.

This sequence joins TRBV29-1 and TRBJ1-5, with D unclear. The CDR3 contains 13 residues. V gave up 1 base and J gave up 4 bases, with 8 bases separating them. Germline V gene lookup returns CDR1 SQVTM and CDR2 ANQGSEA. For the CDR3, the DNA is TGCAGCGTTGAAGTAGGGTTGAATCAGCCCCAGCATTTT. Its translation is CSVEVGLNQPQHF.

The rearrangement joins TRBV11-3 to TRBJ1-2, with 10 bases fitting TRBD1. Trimming cost V 5 bases and J 3 bases; bases outside gene matches: 6. This CDR3 region has 15 residues. CDR1 and CDR2 (germline): SGHNT, YENEEA. The CDR3 reads CASSRRQGAYYGYTF. The CDR3, as DNA: TGTGCCAGCAGCAGAAGACAGGGGGCTTACTATGGCTACACCTTC.

In nucleotides, the CDR3 is TGTGCCAGCAGCCTACTAGGGACAGGGGTCGAGACCCAGTACTTC. Translation gives CASSLLGTGVETQYF. This chain uses TRBV7-2 with TRBJ2-5; 10 bases are a match to TRBD1. CDR1 and CDR2 from the germline V gene are SGHTA and FQGNSA. This CDR3 is built from 15 residues. With V trimmed by 5 bases and J by 5 bases, 8 bases remained unmatched. The entire variable domain, with the rest obtained from reference TRBV7-2 and TRBJ2-5, is as follows: GAGVSQSPSNKVTEKGKDVELRCDPISGHTALYWYRQSLGQGLEFLIYFQGNSAPDKSGLPSDRFSAERTGGSVSTLTIQRTQQEDSAVYLCASSLLGTGVETQYFGPGTRLLVL.

The chain recombines TRBV7-2 with TRBJ2-1; 10 nucleotides line up with TRBD2. The CDR3 spans 15 residues. In germline, CDR1 is SGHTA, CDR2 FQGNSA. V lost 4 bases and J lost 4; bases outside the gene matches: 4. The CDR3 is CASSSSGRAYNEQFF. CDR3 in DNA: TGTGCCAGCAGCTCGAGCGGGAGGGCGTACAATGAGCAGTTCTTC.

A few counts support this clone. In the same sample, other DNA sequences code for this CDR3. The chain employs TRBV5-4 and TRBJ2-7, with TRBD2 identical over 9 bases. V lost 2 bases to trimming and J lost 0 bases; unmatched junction nucleotides: 0. From germline, CDR1 is SGHNT and CDR2 YYREEE (reference sequence). The CDR3 sequence is 14 residues long. DNA for the CDR3: TGTGCCAGCAGCTTTAGCGGGAGCTCCTACGAGCAGTACTTC. It translates to CASSFSGSSYEQYF.

The chain joins TRBV7-8 to TRBJ1-1, with no clear D. The germline V gene has CDR1 SGHVS and CDR2 FQNEAQ. This CDR3 comprises 10 residues. The V gene lost 6 bases and the J gene lost 8 bases, with 7 bases spanning the gap. CDR3 DNA: TGTGCCAGCAGTTCGGGCGAAGCTTTCTTT. Its translation is CASSSGEAFF.

The V and J genes are TRBV11-2 and TRBJ1-4; D is undetermined. The CDR3 is 14 residues long. Between the trimmed V and J ends, which lost 2 bases and 4 bases, there was a span of 8 bases. From germline, CDR1 is SGHAT and CDR2 FQNNGV. The CDR3 DNA reads TGTGCCAGCAGCTTAATGTATAATAATGAAAAACTGTTTTTT. Protein: CASSLMYNNEKLFF.

The rearrangement uses TRBV7-9 and TRBJ2-7, with D maybe TRBD1 (6 bases). V lost 1 base to trimming and J lost 7 bases, with 17 bases between them. The V gene's germline CDR1 is SEHNR and CDR2 FQNEAQ (reference sequence). The CDR3 length is 15 residues. The CDR3 DNA is TGTGCCAGCAGCTTAGGGGGGACATTGAGGGGAGAGCAGTACTTC. Its translation is CASSLGGTLRGEQYF.

The rearrangement uses TRBV4-3 and TRBJ1-2, with D perhaps TRBD1 (5 bases). Germline CDR1 LGHNA, CDR2 YSLEER. Trimming took 4 bases from V and 8 from J, leaving 26 bases between them. This CDR3 has 17 residues. The CDR3 loop reads CASSPSIATVAGRGYTF. As DNA, the CDR3 is TGCGCCAGCAGCCCGTCAATCGCCACCGTGGCAGGGAGAGGCTACACCTTC.

The rearrangement joins TRBV5-1 to TRBJ2-3, with D maybe TRBD1 (6 bases). The CDR3 extends over 15 amino acids. The V end lost 0 bases, the J end lost 2 bases, and 10 bases lay between the germline ends. Germline values: CDR1 SGHRS, CDR2 YFSETQ. This CDR3 is CASSLGGLNTDTQYF. Written as DNA, the CDR3 is TGCGCCAGCAGCTTGGGGGGGCTTAACACAGATACGCAGTATTTT.

The rearrangement links TRBV29-1 to TRBJ2-7, with 9 bases aligning to TRBD1. Germline CDR1 and CDR2: SQVTM and ANQGSEA. The J segment lost 5 bases and the V segment lost 1 base, leaving 3 bases of the junction unmatched. The CDR3 has 13 amino acids. CDR3 nucleotide sequence: TGCAGCGTTGAAGGGGACAGGGACAACGAGCAGTACTTC. Residues: CSVEGDRDNEQYF.

J is TRBJ1-5 and V is TRBV2, with 7 bases aligning to TRBD1. The CDR3 spans 16 residues. Trimming cost V 4 bases and J 2 bases; bases outside gene matches: 8. The germline CDR1 and CDR2 sequences are SNHLY and FYNNEI. The DNA of the CDR3 is TGTGCCAGCAGTGGACAGGGAGGGTCCGGCAATCAGCCCCAGCATTTT. Translation gives CASSGQGGSGNQPQHF.

V is TRBV18 and J is TRBJ2-5; D gene ambiguous. This CDR3 contains 12 residues. Germline CDR1 KGHSH, CDR2 LQKENI. Deletions cut 6 bases from V and 5 bases from J, with 10 bases between. DNA for the CDR3: TGTGCCAGCTCGCTACCGGCGGAGACCCAGTACTTC. Amino acid sequence: CASSLPAETQYF.

The CDR3 bases are TGCAGTGCTAGAGTTCCACGGAGCTACACCTTC. This encodes CSARVPRSYTF. V usage is TRBV20-1 and J usage is TRBJ1-2; D is unresolved. Germline V gene lookup returns CDR1 DFQATT and CDR2 SNEGSKA (reference sequence). Trimming removed 1 base at V and 9 bases at J, with 9 bases between. This CDR3 spans 11 amino acids.

The rearrangement joins TRBV7-2 to TRBJ1-1; D not resolved. Trimming pared 5 bases from V and 4 bases from J, leaving 11 bases between. The CDR3 runs to 13 residues. CDR1 is SGHTA and CDR2 is FQGNSA in the germline V gene. The CDR3 loop reads CASSPTLGTEAFF. CDR3 DNA: TGTGCCAGCAGCCCGACTTTGGGCACTGAAGCTTTCTTT. The variable domain in full, with the rest retrieved from reference TRBV7-2 and TRBJ1-1, is GAGVSQSPSNKVTEKGKDVELRCDPISGHTALYWYRQSLGQGLEFLIYFQGNSAPDKSGLPSDRFSAERTGGSVSTLTIQRTQQEDSAVYLCASSPTLGTEAFFGQGTRLTVV.

In DNA form, the CDR3 reads TGTGCCAGCAGCTTCAGGGTGGGAGAGACCCAGTACTTC. Protein sequence: CASSFRVGETQYF. This chain joins TRBV7-2 and TRBJ2-5, with D tentatively TRBD1 (5 bases). CDR3 size: 13 residues. Trimming removed 3 bases at V and 4 bases at J, with 9 bases between. The V gene's germline CDR1 is SGHTA and CDR2 FQGNSA.

CDR3 sequence (DNA): TGTGCCAGCAGCTTCGGGCTGGGAGAGACCCAGTACTTC. Its translation is CASSFGLGETQYF. The rearrangement uses TRBV7-2 and TRBJ2-5; D uncertain. CDR1 is SGHTA, CDR2 FQGNSA, per germline. The CDR3 sequence is 13 residues long. Trimming cost V 3 bases and J 4 bases, with 9 bases left between them.

CDR3: CASSRLTGKVTEAFF. The DNA for the CDR3 is TGTGCCAGCAGCCGCCTGACAGGGAAGGTCACTGAAGCTTTCTTT. V usage is TRBV14 and J usage is TRBJ1-1, with 7 bases that match TRBD1. This CDR3 region has 15 residues. The germline gives CDR1 SGHDN, CDR2 FVKESK. Trimming took 4 bases from V and 4 from J; bases not matched to a gene: 9.

This clone has at least ten counts. V gene TRBV30 combines with J gene TRBJ2-7; D call uncertain. Per the germline V gene, CDR1 is GTSNPN and CDR2 is SVGIG (reference sequence). The CDR3 runs 12 residues. The germline V and J ends were trimmed by 2 bases and 0 bases, with 5 bases remaining between them. In DNA form, the CDR3 reads TGTGCCTGGAGTTTTGGCTCCTACGAGCAGTACTTC. It specifies CAWSFGSYEQYF.

The rearrangement joins TRBV2 to TRBJ1-1; D ambiguous. Germline lookup yields CDR1 SNHLY and CDR2 FYNNEI. The CDR3 runs to 15 residues. V was cut by 1 base and J by 0 bases, with 9 bases left in between. CDR3 DNA: TGTGCCAGCAGTGAAGTAAACAGATTGAACACTGAAGCTTTCTTT. The encoded protein is CASSEVNRLNTEAFF.

V usage is TRBV21-1 and J usage is TRBJ2-7; the listed D gene, TRBD2, was not tested against the DNA. TRBV21-1 is a listed pseudogene. This CDR3 is 13 amino acids long. The DNA of the CDR3 is TGTGCCACCAAGCAAGTCTATATCTACGAGCAGTACTTC. The encoded protein is CATKQVYIYEQYF.

V is TRBV28 and J is TRBJ1-2, with TRBD1 identical over 7 bases. The CDR3 has 14 amino acids. Germline V gene sequence: CDR1 MDHEN, CDR2 SYDVKM. Trimming removed 5 bases from V and 5 bases from J; junction bases left unmatched: 8. CDR3 loop: CASSLSRGRYGYTF. The DNA for the CDR3 is TGTGCCAGCAGTCTATCGAGGGGGCGGTATGGCTACACCTTC.

The chain recombines TRBV7-2 with TRBJ1-2, with D uncertain. Trimming removed 3 bases from V and 4 bases from J, with 6 bases in between. The germline CDR1 and CDR2 sequences are SGHTA and FQGNSA. The CDR3 runs to 12 residues. The CDR3 DNA sequence: TGTGCCAGCAGCTTGTACAGCTATGGCTACACCTTC. Protein: CASSLYSYGYTF.

The sample holds one count of this clone. The chain carries TRBV11-3 and TRBJ2-1; D is possibly TRBD1 or TRBD2 (5 bases each). Germline CDR1 reads SGHNT; CDR2 reads YENEEA. CDR3 length equals 16 residues. With 4 bases removed from V and 1 base from J, the gap between germline ends came to 14 bases. CDR3 sequence: CASSSDYSGSYNEQFF. The CDR3 bases are TGTGCCAGCAGCTCCGACTACTCAGGGTCCTACAATGAGCAGTTCTTC.

CDR3 nucleotide sequence: TGCGCCAGCAGCCATGGACTAGCGCCGTACAATGAGCAGTTCTTC. The encoded protein is CASSHGLAPYNEQFF. The chain is built from TRBV4-3 and TRBJ2-1; 9 bases fit TRBD2. Trimming removed 3 bases from V and 4 bases from J; junction bases left unmatched: 4. Germline V gene lookup returns CDR1 LGHNA and CDR2 YSLEER. The CDR3 consists of 15 residues.

The J gene is TRBJ2-7, the V gene TRBV9; D not resolved. The CDR3 is made up of 14 amino acids. In germline, CDR1 is SGDLS, CDR2 YYNGEE. V lost 4 bases and J 3 bases, leaving 14 bases between the germline ends. CDR3 sequence (DNA): TGTGCCAGCAGCCAAGTTCTGGGATTCTACGAGCAGTACTTC. Translation: CASSQVLGFYEQYF.

The chain recombines TRBV15 with TRBJ1-6; unclear D gene. Trimming cost V 0 bases and J 0 bases, with 9 bases left between them. This CDR3 has 17 amino acids. Germline CDR1 is LNHNV and CDR2 is YYDKDF (reference sequence). This CDR3 reads CATSRDGQSSYNSPLHF. CDR3 DNA sequence: TGTGCCACCAGCAGAGATGGTCAGTCCTCCTATAATTCACCCCTCCACTTT.